These 19 T cell receptor beta chains were all obtained from the same sample, sequenced in a study of CD8 T cells in Susac syndrome. Roughly 0.45 to 1 ug RNA was reverse transcribed with random hexamers. Via MiXCR, TCRdb re-called the immunoSEQ multiplex PCR reads, giving one row per CDR3 protein. The sample has around 130,000 distinct CDR3 sequences; 75% to 90% are singletons. The sample was CD8+ T cells from PBMCs. The receptors shown here come from a human donor with multiple sclerosis.

The gene calls are TRBV10-3 and TRBJ2-1; 9 bases agree with TRBD1. CDR1 and CDR2 (germline): ENHRY, SYGVKD. This CDR3 spans 14 amino acids. V was clipped by 4 bases and J by 5 bases; unmatched bases: 3. CDR3 in amino acids: CAISAGQGDNEQFF. CDR3 coding DNA: TGTGCCATCAGTGCGGGACAGGGTGACAATGAGCAGTTCTTC.

V is TRBV4-3 and J is TRBJ1-2; D is perhaps TRBD1 (6 bases). Germline-derived CDR1 and CDR2 are LGHNA and YSLEER. CDR3 length: 13 residues. The ends were cut back, 4 bases at V and 14 bases at J, with 20 bases in the middle. Here the CDR3 DNA reads TGCGCCAGCAGCCCTCTTCTGCAGGGGCGGAGAACCTTC. It yields the protein CASSPLLQGRRTF.

The chain links TRBV7-2 to TRBJ2-7, with 7 bases matching TRBD2. The CDR3 covers 15 residues. CDR1 and CDR2 (germline): SGHTA, FQGNSA. V gave up 3 bases and J gave up 2 bases; unmatched junction bases: 7. CDR3 nucleotide sequence: TGTGCCAGCAGCTTGGGCGGGGGAAGAACCTACGAGCAGTACTTC. It translates to CASSLGGGRTYEQYF.

The chain uses TRBV11-2 and TRBJ2-3, with 10 bases matching TRBD1. The CDR3 is made up of 14 amino acids. Germline lookup yields CDR1 SGHAT and CDR2 FQNNGV. After removal of 7 bases from V and 5 bases from J, the junction contained 6 bases not matched to a gene. The CDR3 protein is CASIRQGAVDTQYF. The DNA of the CDR3 is TGTGCCAGCATCCGACAGGGGGCTGTAGATACGCAGTATTTT.

This clonotype is labeled medium-sized. The chain carries TRBV13 and TRBJ2-1; D possibly uses TRBD1 or TRBD2 (5 bases each). Trimming cost V 4 bases and J 8 bases, with 18 bases left between them. The CDR3 has 15 amino acids. CDR1 PRHDT and CDR2 FYEKMQ come from the germline V gene (reference sequence). The CDR3 bases are TGTGCCAGCAGCTCCGGGACCTACGCCTCCGATGAGCAGTTCTTC. Protein: CASSSGTYASDEQFF.

The chain joins TRBV6-5 to TRBJ1-3, with TRBD1 matching over 7 bases. The CDR3 contains 13 residues. The germline V gene encodes CDR1 MNHEY and CDR2 SVGAGI. V shed 10 bases and J 4 bases; nucleotides not matched to a gene: 7. CDR3 sequence (DNA): TGTGCCACGCGGGACAGTCGCGGAAACACCATATATTTT. It encodes CATRDSRGNTIYF.

The chain couples TRBV5-1 to TRBJ2-1; 7 bases are a match to TRBD2. Germline V gives CDR1 SGHRS, CDR2 YFSETQ. Germline trimming cut 4 bases from V and 0 bases from J; bases unmatched to any gene: 4. CDR3 length: 15 amino acids. In DNA, the CDR3 is TGCGCCAGCAGCACGGGGAGGGCCTCCTACAATGAGCAGTTCTTC. As protein: CASSTGRASYNEQFF.

The rearrangement links TRBV2 to TRBJ2-1, with D uncertain. Per germline, CDR1 SNHLY and CDR2 FYNNEI. The V end was cut by 6 bases, the J end by 8 bases, with 8 bases between. CDR3 length: 11 residues. The CDR3 sequence: CASRVDYEQFF. CDR3 bases: TGTGCCAGCAGGGTAGACTATGAGCAGTTCTTC.

This clonotype was detected only a few times. The CDR3 region has the DNA TGCGCCAGCAGCCAAGGTCTATATGATAACTATGGCTACACCTTC. Translation: CASSQGLYDNYGYTF. This chain joins TRBV4-3 and TRBJ1-2; D gene uncertain. The ends were cut back, 1 base at V and 1 base at J, with 10 bases in the middle. CDR3 length: 15 amino acids. Germline V gene sequence: CDR1 LGHNA, CDR2 YSLEER.

The genes are TRBV7-3 and TRBJ2-1, with D perhaps matching TRBD2 (6 bases). CDR3 length: 17 amino acids. V was cut by 2 bases and J by 6 bases, with 20 bases left in between. Germline-derived CDR1 and CDR2 are SGHTA and FQGTGA. CDR3 sequence (DNA): TGTGCCAGCAGCTTAGGGGTGGGACTGTCTAACCTCAATGAGCAGTTCTTC. It yields the protein CASSLGVGLSNLNEQFF.

This chain uses TRBV7-2 with TRBJ2-3; D remains unclear. Germline values: CDR1 SGHTA, CDR2 FQGNSA. V was clipped by 5 bases and J by 4 bases, with 13 bases between them. This CDR3 spans 14 amino acids. The CDR3 DNA is TGTGCCAGCAGCCTGATGAACAGCCCAGATACGCAGTATTTT. Its protein product is CASSLMNSPDTQYF.

This chain joins TRBV12-3 or TRBV12-4 and TRBJ2-3; the match to TRBD1 covers 7 bases. The J segment lost 1 base and the V segment lost 6 bases, leaving 7 bases of the junction unmatched. The CDR3 covers 15 residues. The CDR3 sequence: CASSAGGAGTDTQYF. CDR3 DNA sequence: TGTGCCAGCAGCGCAGGGGGTGCGGGCACAGATACGCAGTATTTT.

The CDR3 loop is CAISSGAPIDTGELFF. CDR3 DNA sequence: TGTGCCATCAGTTCAGGGGCTCCCATCGACACCGGGGAGCTGTTTTTT. The chain employs TRBV10-3 and TRBJ2-2, with a possible D match to TRBD1 (6 bases). The CDR3 is 16 residues long. CDR1 is ENHRY, CDR2 SYGVKD, per germline. The V end was cut by 5 bases, the J end by 3 bases, with 16 bases between.

J is TRBJ1-3 and V is TRBV4-1, with a tentative D call TRBD1 (5 bases). Germline-derived CDR1 and CDR2 are MGHRA and YSYEKL. This CDR3 region has 15 residues. The ends were cut back, 1 base at V and 1 base at J, with 8 bases in the middle. In nucleotides, the CDR3 is TGCGCCAGCAGCCAAGTCTGGACATCTGGAAACACCATATATTTT. The encoded protein is CASSQVWTSGNTIYF.

CDR3 in amino acids: CASSLGGGETDTQYF. The CDR3 DNA is TGTGCCAGCAGCTTAGGAGGAGGAGAAACAGATACGCAGTATTTT. The chain carries TRBV13 and TRBJ2-3, with D possibly TRBD2 on 5 matching bases. This CDR3 comprises 15 residues. Germline loops: CDR1 PRHDT, CDR2 FYEKMQ (reference sequence). V lost 0 bases and J lost 3, with 10 bases in between.

V gene TRBV2 combines with J gene TRBJ1-1; D ambiguous. With 6 bases removed from V and 0 bases from J, the gap between germline ends came to 29 bases. Germline CDR1 and CDR2: SNHLY and FYNNEI. The CDR3 extends over 20 amino acids. CDR3 sequence: CASSPSLLTQPIYLNTEAFF. The CDR3 DNA follows: TGTGCCAGCAGCCCAAGCCTTCTCACACAACCCATTTACCTGAACACTGAAGCTTTCTTT.

The chain employs TRBV12-3 or TRBV12-4 and TRBJ2-7; 9 nucleotides agree with TRBD1. The CDR3 has 15 residues. V dropped 2 bases and J dropped 5; count of bases not matched to a gene: 7. CDR3 sequence (DNA): TGTGCCAGCAGTTTATCGGGACAGGGTCCCCACGAGCAGTACTTC. Translation gives CASSLSGQGPHEQYF.

J is TRBJ2-2 and V is TRBV4-3; 9 positions match TRBD1. With V trimmed by 0 bases and J by 5 bases, 10 bases remained unmatched. Germline assignment: CDR1 LGHNA and CDR2 YSLEER. The CDR3 loop spans 18 amino acids. The DNA for the CDR3 is TGCGCCAGCAGCCAAGATTGGGACAGGGCGCATCCAACCGGGGAGCTGTTTTTT. Protein: CASSQDWDRAHPTGELFF.

The chain combines TRBV28 with TRBJ1-1; D perhaps matches TRBD1 (5 bases). The CDR3 length is 14 residues. CDR1 MDHEN and CDR2 SYDVKM come from the germline V gene. V dropped 5 bases and J dropped 5 bases, with 15 bases sitting between them. The chain's CDR3 is CASSRLGEATEAFF. CDR3 DNA sequence: TGTGCCAGCAGTAGATTGGGGGAGGCTACTGAAGCTTTCTTT. The whole variable domain, remainder taken from reference TRBV28 and TRBJ1-1, is DVKVTQSSRYLVKRTGEKVFLECVQDMDHENMFWYRQDPGLGLRLIYFSYDVKMKEKGDIPEGYSVSREKKERFSLILESASTNQTSMYLCASSRLGEATEAFFGQGTRLTVV.